Following are 27 T cell receptor beta chains from one sample sequenced in a study of blood T cell repertoires in COVID-19. Profiled with immunoSEQ multiplex PCR; TCRdb holds only in-frame clones, not every one. The sample records under 250,000 clones, roughly four fifths being singletons. The material sequenced was PBMCs or T cells enriched from blood (not recorded which). All receptors derive from a woman aged 40 to 55 who had been exposed to COVID-19.

The genes are TRBV7-8 and TRBJ2-7; tentative D call: TRBD2 (6 bases). Trimming cost V 0 bases and J 4 bases, with 19 bases left between them. The CDR3 has 17 residues. From germline, CDR1 is SGHVS and CDR2 FQNEAQ. The CDR3 spells CASSLAGLSASAYEQYF. In nucleotides, the CDR3 is TGTGCCAGCAGCTTAGCCGGTTTATCCGCTAGCGCGTACGAGCAGTACTTC.

CDR3 loop: CASGLGDRAFKNIQYF. The CDR3 DNA reads as TGTGCTAGTGGTTTGGGGGACAGAGCCTTCAAAAACATTCAGTACTTC. The chain couples TRBV12-5 to TRBJ2-4; 7 bases fit TRBD1. The germline CDR1 and CDR2 sequences are LGHNT and FRNRAP. V was pared by 1 base and J by 3 bases, with 6 bases of the junction left unmatched. The CDR3 totals 16 residues.

J is TRBJ1-4 and V is TRBV11-2; D might be TRBD1 (5 bases). V lost 4 bases, J lost 1 base, and 16 bases lay in between. The CDR3 has 17 amino acids. Germline V lookup: CDR1 SGHAT, CDR2 FQNNGV. CDR3 region: CASSSAILGLTNEKLFF. The CDR3 nucleotides are TGTGCCAGCAGCTCCGCCATATTGGGGCTAACTAATGAAAAACTGTTTTTT.

V gene TRBV6-6 combines with J gene TRBJ1-5; maybe TRBD1 (6 bases). Trimming shortened V by 6 bases and J by 3 bases, and 12 bases separated the two germline ends. The germline V gene encodes CDR1 MNHNY and CDR2 SVGAGI (reference sequence). CDR3 length: 14 amino acids. CDR3 loop: CASRPDSSNQPQHF. In nucleotides, the CDR3 is TGTGCCAGCAGACCGGACAGTTCCAATCAGCCCCAGCATTTT.

The rearrangement joins TRBV4-2 to TRBJ2-1; 7 positions match TRBD2. With V trimmed by 6 bases and J by 4 bases, 9 bases remained unmatched. CDR1 LGHNA and CDR2 YNFKEQ come from the germline V gene. This CDR3 has 15 amino acids. CDR3 DNA sequence: TGTGCCAGCAGTCACTCGGCTAGCGGATACAATGAGCAGTTCTTC. Residues: CASSHSASGYNEQFF.

The chain links TRBV10-3 to TRBJ2-5; possible D gene TRBD2, 6 bases. V was cut by 4 bases and J by 5 bases, with 11 bases left in between. Germline V gives CDR1 ENHRY, CDR2 SYGVKD. This CDR3 region has 13 residues. CDR3 sequence: CAISVAGRETQYF. The CDR3 coding sequence is TGTGCCATCAGTGTGGCGGGGCGGGAGACCCAGTACTTC.

In this sample, this clone turned up a few times. The J gene is TRBJ2-1, the V gene TRBV6-2 or TRBV6-3, with 8 bases identical to TRBD1. This CDR3 is 16 amino acids long. After removal of 0 bases from V and 14 bases from J, the junction contained 15 bases not matched to a gene. The germline gives CDR1 MNHEY, CDR2 SVGEGT. CDR3 residues: CASSYSNYGPPGQEFF. CDR3 nucleotide sequence: TGTGCCAGCAGTTACTCGAATTACGGCCCGCCGGGACAGGAGTTCTTC.

The genes are TRBV7-2 and TRBJ1-1, with a weak D call TRBD1 (5 bases). Trimming cost V 6 bases and J 3 bases, with 11 bases left between them. The germline gives CDR1 SGHTA, CDR2 FQGNSA. The CDR3 runs to 13 residues. The CDR3 coding sequence is TGTGCCAGCAGTCCGTCGGGGGACACTGAAGCTTTCTTT. Protein: CASSPSGDTEAFF.

The J gene is TRBJ2-1, the V gene TRBV3-1 (or the pseudogene TRBV3-2); tentative D call: TRBD2 (5 bases). The germline V and J ends were trimmed by 0 bases and 8 bases, with 23 bases remaining between them. The germline V gene has CDR1 LGHDT and CDR2 YNNKEL (reference sequence). The CDR3 spans 18 residues. The CDR3, as DNA: TGTGCCAGCAGCCAAGATCCGACTCCGGGCGGGCCCGATCATGAGCAGTTCTTC. This encodes CASSQDPTPGGPDHEQFF.

This clone occurred many times. The chain has TRBV2 and TRBJ1-1; no reliable D call. Germline-derived CDR1 and CDR2 are SNHLY and FYNNEI. Trimming removed 9 bases at V and 0 bases at J, with 11 bases between. The CDR3 runs to 13 residues. This CDR3 is CARGGRVNTEAFF. CDR3 DNA: TGTGCCAGGGGAGGGCGGGTGAACACTGAAGCTTTCTTT. Full variable domain (outside the CDR3, taken from reference TRBV2 and TRBJ1-1): EPEVTQTPSHQVTQMGQEVILRCVPISNHLYFYWYRQILGQKVEFLVSFYNNEISEKSEIFDDQFSVERPDGSNFTLKIRSTKLEDSAMYFCARGGRVNTEAFFGQGTRLTVV.

V is TRBV5-1 and J is TRBJ1-5, with 11 bases identical to TRBD1. J lost 6 bases, V lost 3 bases, and 8 bases had no gene match. The germline gives CDR1 SGHRS, CDR2 YFSETQ. The CDR3 has 16 amino acids. In DNA, the CDR3 is TGCGCCAGCAGCTCGGACAGGGGGCGTACCGGTCAGCCCCAGCATTTT. The encoded protein is CASSSDRGRTGQPQHF.

The chain has TRBV5-6 and TRBJ2-7, with 8 bases fitting TRBD2. CDR1 SGHDT and CDR2 YYEEEE come from the germline V gene. The CDR3 contains 16 residues. The ends lost 1 base at V and 2 bases at J; junction bases unmatched: 8. For the CDR3, the DNA is TGTGCCAGCAGCTTGTCTAAGCGGGGGCCTACCTACGAGCAGTACTTC. Its protein product is CASSLSKRGPTYEQYF.

The table lists this clone with a count of one. The V gene is TRBV27, the J gene TRBJ1-6; TRBD1 matches 7 bases. The CDR3 has 14 amino acids. In germline, CDR1 is MNHEY, CDR2 SMNVEV (reference sequence). J lost 7 bases, V lost 5 bases, and 5 bases had no gene match. CDR3 residues: CASSKNRGNSPLHF. CDR3 nucleotides: TGTGCCAGCAGTAAAAACAGGGGAAATTCACCCCTCCACTTT.

The J gene is TRBJ2-1, the V gene TRBV27; D not resolved. V was trimmed by 5 bases and J by 0 bases, leaving 17 bases between them. CDR3 length: 17 amino acids. Germline CDR1 reads MNHEY; CDR2 reads SMNVEV (reference sequence). The CDR3 region has the DNA TGTGCCAGCAGTCTCCGCCTCGGGTGGAGCTCCTACAATGAGCAGTTCTTC. The encoded protein is CASSLRLGWSSYNEQFF.

The chain employs TRBV6-2 or TRBV6-3 and TRBJ2-2, with 9 bases that match TRBD2. With V trimmed by 5 bases and J by 5 bases, 6 bases remained unmatched. The germline V gene has CDR1 MNHEY and CDR2 SVGEGT. The length of the CDR3 is 15 residues. The DNA for the CDR3 is TGTGCCAGCAGTCGGACTAGCGATATGACCGGGGAGCTGTTTTTT. This gives the protein CASSRTSDMTGELFF.

The chain recombines TRBV10-3 with TRBJ1-1; 7 nucleotides align to TRBD1. After removal of 8 bases from V and 0 bases from J, the junction contained 0 bases not matched to a gene. The CDR3 extends over 12 amino acids. The germline V gene has CDR1 ENHRY and CDR2 SYGVKD. For the CDR3, the DNA is TGTGCCATCGGGACAGTGAACACTGAAGCTTTCTTT. Protein product: CAIGTVNTEAFF.

The chain combines TRBV9 with TRBJ1-4; D is uncertain. V lost 4 bases to trimming and J lost 8 bases, with 18 bases between them. Germline-derived CDR1 and CDR2 are SGDLS and YYNGEE. This CDR3 is built from 15 residues. The CDR3 coding sequence is TGTGCCAGCAGCTCGCGCTCGGGGTTTCAGGAAAAACTGTTTTTT. It codes for CASSSRSGFQEKLFF.

This chain joins TRBV5-4 and TRBJ2-3; 10 bases fit TRBD2. Germline V gives CDR1 SGHNT, CDR2 YYREEE (reference sequence). The CDR3 runs 17 residues. V lost 0 bases and J lost 6; bases outside the gene matches: 10. CDR3 region: CASSLASSGGAWDTQYF. CDR3 nucleotide sequence: TGTGCCAGCAGCTTGGCCTCAAGCGGGGGGGCATGGGATACGCAGTATTTT.

V and J are TRBV12-3 or TRBV12-4 and TRBJ2-5, with D unclear. Trimming removed 4 bases from V and 5 bases from J, with 8 bases in between. CDR3 length equals 12 residues. CDR3 in DNA: TGTGCCAGCAGTTCAGGATGGGAGACCCAGTACTTC. As protein: CASSSGWETQYF.

This clone appeared a few times. The V and J genes are TRBV3-1 (or the pseudogene TRBV3-2) and TRBJ1-5, with D possibly matching TRBD1 (5 bases). The CDR3 contains 15 residues. V was pared by 5 bases and J by 6 bases, with 17 bases between. CDR1 and CDR2 from the germline V gene are LGHDT and YNNKEL (reference sequence). The CDR3 DNA follows: TGTGCCAGCAGCTCCGGGTCCACCGGGGGTCAGCCCCAGCATTTT. Protein: CASSSGSTGGQPQHF.

The gene calls are TRBV20-1 and TRBJ1-5; D is unresolved. The germline CDR1 and CDR2 sequences are DFQATT and SNEGSKA (reference sequence). Trimming removed 3 bases from V and 6 bases from J, with 6 bases in between. The CDR3 length is 11 residues. CDR3 sequence (DNA): TGCAGTGCTAGCCGAGGTCAGCCCCAGCATTTT. As protein: CSASRGQPQHF.

The genes are TRBV5-1 and TRBJ2-1, with TRBD2 identical over 14 bases. Germline V gene data show CDR1 as SGHRS and CDR2 as YFSETQ. CDR3 size: 17 residues. With V trimmed by 0 bases and J by 7 bases, 6 bases remained unmatched. The DNA of the CDR3 is TGCGCCAGCAGCTTGGACGGACTAGCGGGGGGCGTGAATGAGCAGTTCTTC. This encodes CASSLDGLAGGVNEQFF.

The chain has TRBV19 and TRBJ1-5; D may be TRBD1 (6 bases). CDR1 and CDR2 from the germline V gene are LNHDA and SQIVND (reference sequence). The CDR3 contains 16 residues. Trimming pared 1 base from V and 11 bases from J, leaving 21 bases between. The chain's CDR3 is CASSIARQGPGMAQHF. DNA for the CDR3: TGTGCCAGTAGTATAGCCCGGCAGGGGCCGGGAATGGCCCAGCATTTT.

This chain connects TRBV27 to TRBJ2-1; 8 bases are shared with TRBD1. From germline, CDR1 is MNHEY and CDR2 SMNVEV (reference sequence). The length of the CDR3 is 17 residues. Losses at the gene ends were 4 bases for V and 7 bases for J; bases not matched to a gene: 15. CDR3 nucleotide sequence: TGTGCCAGCAGTTCGGGGACAAGAAGACAGGGGTTTAATGAGCAGTTCTTC. Encoded protein: CASSSGTRRQGFNEQFF.

This clone appeared once. The chain links TRBV7-9 to TRBJ2-2; 12 bases map to TRBD2. Germline loops: CDR1 SEHNR, CDR2 FQNEAQ (reference sequence). Losses at the gene ends were 5 bases for V and 4 bases for J; bases not matched to a gene: 8. CDR3 length: 17 residues. The CDR3 nucleotides read TGTGCCAGCAGCCCCTCATTGACTAGCGGGGGCACCGGGGAGCTGTTTTTT. This codes for CASSPSLTSGGTGELFF.

The gene calls are TRBV7-3 and TRBJ1-2, with TRBD1 matching 7 bases. The germline CDR1 and CDR2 sequences are SGHTA and FQGTGA. Losses at the gene ends were 5 bases for V and 8 bases for J; bases not matched to a gene: 11. The length of the CDR3 is 14 residues. The CDR3 sequence is CASSDYDRVAGYTF. The DNA of the CDR3 is TGTGCCAGCAGCGATTATGACAGGGTTGCCGGCTACACCTTC.

The rearrangement links TRBV19 to TRBJ1-5, with TRBD1 matching over 8 bases. There are 16 residues in the CDR3. Germline V gene sequence: CDR1 LNHDA, CDR2 SQIVND (reference sequence). V trimming: 5 bases; J trimming: 2 bases; junction bases outside the gene matches: 8. DNA for the CDR3: TGTGCCAGTAGTCCAACCGACAGGGGCCGCAATCAGCCCCAGCATTTT. This gives the protein CASSPTDRGRNQPQHF. Drawing the rest from reference TRBV19 and TRBJ1-5, the complete variable domain is DGGITQSPKYLFRKEGQNVTLSCEQNLNHDAMYWYRQDPGQGLRLIYYSQIVNDFQKGDIAEGYSVSREKKESFPLTVTSAQKNPTAFYLCASSPTDRGRNQPQHFGDGTRLSIL.